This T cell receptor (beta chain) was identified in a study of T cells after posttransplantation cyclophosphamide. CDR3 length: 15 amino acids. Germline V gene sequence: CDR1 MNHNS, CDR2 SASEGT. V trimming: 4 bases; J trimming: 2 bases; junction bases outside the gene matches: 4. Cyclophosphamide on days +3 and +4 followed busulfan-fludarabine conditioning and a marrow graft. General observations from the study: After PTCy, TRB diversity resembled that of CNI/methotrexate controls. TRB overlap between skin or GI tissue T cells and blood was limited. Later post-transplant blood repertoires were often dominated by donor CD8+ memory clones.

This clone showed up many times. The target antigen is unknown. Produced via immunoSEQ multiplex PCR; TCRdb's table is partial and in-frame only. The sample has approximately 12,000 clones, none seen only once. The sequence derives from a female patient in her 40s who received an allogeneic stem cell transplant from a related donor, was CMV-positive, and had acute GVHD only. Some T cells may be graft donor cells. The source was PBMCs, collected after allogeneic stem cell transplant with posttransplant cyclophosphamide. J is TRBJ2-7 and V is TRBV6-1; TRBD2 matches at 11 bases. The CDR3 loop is CASSVAGGPPYEQYV. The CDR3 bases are TGTGCCAGCAGTGTAGCGGGAGGGCCGCCCTACGAGCAGTACGTC.